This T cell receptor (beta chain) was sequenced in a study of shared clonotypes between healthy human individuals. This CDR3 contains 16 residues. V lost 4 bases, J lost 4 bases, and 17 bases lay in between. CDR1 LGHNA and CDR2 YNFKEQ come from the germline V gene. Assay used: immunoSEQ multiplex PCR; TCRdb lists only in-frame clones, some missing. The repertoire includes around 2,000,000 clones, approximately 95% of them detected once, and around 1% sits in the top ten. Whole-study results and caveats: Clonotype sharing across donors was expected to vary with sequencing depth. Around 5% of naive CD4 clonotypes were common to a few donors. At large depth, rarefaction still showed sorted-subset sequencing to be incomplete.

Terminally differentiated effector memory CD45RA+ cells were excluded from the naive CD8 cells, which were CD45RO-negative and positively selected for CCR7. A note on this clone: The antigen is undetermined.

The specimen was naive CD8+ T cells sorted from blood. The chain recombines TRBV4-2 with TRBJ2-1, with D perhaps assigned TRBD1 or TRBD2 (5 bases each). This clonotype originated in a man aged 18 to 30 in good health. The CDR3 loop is CASSPTGADFYNEQFF. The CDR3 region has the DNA TGTGCCAGCAGCCCGACCGGGGCCGACTTTTACAATGAGCAGTTCTTC.